Listed below are T cell receptor beta chains from one sample, sequenced in a study of blood T cell repertoires in COVID-19. This table comes from immunoSEQ multiplex PCR, and its TCRdb copy is limited to in-frame clones, with some not included. The table shows tens of thousands of clones, with around four fifths occurring only once. Sequencing used peripheral blood. All receptors derive from a man aged 60-69 years with acute or convalescent COVID-19. Both conserved end residues are part of each CDR3. D genes are given only for firm matches.

j_call | v_call | d_call | cdr3_aa
TRBJ2-5 | TRBV18 | TRBD1 | CASSLRDREETQYF
TRBJ1-3 | TRBV9 | - | CASSVTGGYTIYF
TRBJ2-3 | TRBV9 | - | CASSVRAIEDTQYF
TRBJ1-2 | TRBV4-2 | - | CASSQGGRTTNYGYTF
TRBJ2-3 | TRBV10-1 | TRBD2 | CASSDTSGRRTDTQYF
TRBJ1-6 | TRBV7-3 | TRBD1 | CASSLTPDRGVYPNSPLHF
TRBJ2-7 | TRBV24-1 | - | CATSDFSDEQYF
TRBJ1-5 | TRBV5-1 | - | CASSFTGNQPQHF
TRBJ2-1 | TRBV7-3 | TRBD1 | CASSPKGSGGSYNEQFF
TRBJ2-1 | TRBV2 | - | CASSEARDEQFF
TRBJ2-5 | TRBV5-1 | TRBD2 | CASSPGTLAGVGQETQYF
TRBJ2-3 | TRBV12-5 | - | CASGFLVGQGRDTQYF
TRBJ2-5 | TRBV9 | - | CASSEGVGEGQETQYF
TRBJ1-5 | TRBV6-1 | TRBD1 | CASRPGGSNQPQHF
TRBJ2-1 | TRBV7-8 | TRBD2 | CASSSGTRRYYNEQFF
TRBJ1-3 | TRBV5-1 | - | CASTEGDGNTIYF
TRBJ1-5 | TRBV12-5 | - | CASGYINQPQHF
TRBJ2-1 | TRBV24-1 | - | CATSDGSSANSFF
TRBJ2-2 | TRBV6-4 | - | CASKTGANTGELFF
TRBJ2-3 | TRBV24-1 | TRBD1 | CATSDQDRGRADTQYF
TRBJ1-4 | TRBV21-1 | - | CASSLEKLFF
TRBJ2-2 | TRBV5-4 | TRBD2 | CASSYLPSGAYTGELFF
TRBJ2-3 | TRBV11-2 | - | CASSWGGLDTDTQYF
TRBJ2-3 | TRBV6-1 | TRBD2 | CASSEWPSGRGDTQYF
TRBJ1-1 | TRBV19 | - | CASSISVNTEAFF
TRBJ1-4 | TRBV7-7 | TRBD1 | CASSPTTGVTNEKLFF
TRBJ2-2 | TRBV6-1 | - | CASSEARLYTGELFF
TRBJ2-3 | TRBV11-3 | TRBD1 | CASSLGTGASRTDTQYF
TRBJ2-7 | TRBV6-5 | - | CASSSIRQTYEQYF
TRBJ1-2 | TRBV4-1 | TRBD1 | CASSQDRHRGEVDYGYTF
TRBJ1-2 | TRBV30 | - | CAWIAAAGYTF
TRBJ2-3 | TRBV1 | - | CTSSRRERGPTDTQYF
TRBJ2-1 | TRBV5-1 | - | CASSFGQGRDNEQFF
TRBJ2-2 | TRBV18 | - | CASSPSSSAGELFF
TRBJ2-2 | TRBV11-2 | TRBD1 | CASRTGQGAVMDTGELFF
TRBJ2-3 | TRBV13 | TRBD1 | CASSEEGDSLADTQYF
TRBJ1-1 | TRBV10-3 | - | CAISESYSDAWEAAFF
TRBJ2-2 | TRBV12-3/TRBV12-4 | TRBD1 | CASSLTGTGELFF
TRBJ2-2 | TRBV19 | - | CASSMELRWGPSTGELFF
TRBJ1-2 | TRBV7-3 | TRBD1 | CASSKGQGEGYTF
TRBJ2-3 | TRBV7-2 | - | CASSPSVADTQYF
TRBJ1-2 | TRBV28 | TRBD1 | CASSPTGGGNYGYTF
TRBJ2-2 | TRBV3-1/TRBV3-2 | TRBD1 | CASRLRTGTGELFF
TRBJ1-4 | TRBV6-5 | - | CASLRGTNEKLFF